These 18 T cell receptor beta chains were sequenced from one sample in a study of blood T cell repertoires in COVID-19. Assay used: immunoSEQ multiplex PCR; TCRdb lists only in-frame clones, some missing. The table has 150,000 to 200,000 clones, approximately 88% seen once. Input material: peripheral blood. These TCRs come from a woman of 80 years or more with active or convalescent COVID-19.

DNA of the CDR3: TGTGCCAGCAGCTTAAGGCCCACAACTTCGACAGGGGGGCAAAATGAAAAACTGTTTTTT. Translating it yields CASSLRPTTSTGGQNEKLFF. The rearrangement joins TRBV13 to TRBJ1-4; 9 bases line up with TRBD1. This CDR3 contains 20 residues. Germline V CDR1 and CDR2: PRHDT, FYEKMQ (reference sequence). J was trimmed by 5 bases and V by 2 bases; bases with no gene match: 18.

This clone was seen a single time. The CDR3 spells CASSSGTVQETQYF. CDR3 nucleotide sequence: TGTGCCAGCAGTTCTGGGACAGTCCAAGAGACCCAGTACTTC. The rearrangement joins TRBV6-5 to TRBJ2-5; TRBD1 matches at 7 bases. There are 14 residues in the CDR3. V lost 4 bases to trimming and J lost 1 base; unmatched junction nucleotides: 3. Germline loops: CDR1 MNHEY, CDR2 SVGAGI.

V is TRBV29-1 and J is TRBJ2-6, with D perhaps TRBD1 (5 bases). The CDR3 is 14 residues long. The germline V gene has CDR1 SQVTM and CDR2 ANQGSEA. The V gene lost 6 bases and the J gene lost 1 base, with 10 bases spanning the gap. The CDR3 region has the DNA TGCAGCGTCCGTCCAGGGTCTGGGGCCAACGTCCTGACTTTC. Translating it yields CSVRPGSGANVLTF.

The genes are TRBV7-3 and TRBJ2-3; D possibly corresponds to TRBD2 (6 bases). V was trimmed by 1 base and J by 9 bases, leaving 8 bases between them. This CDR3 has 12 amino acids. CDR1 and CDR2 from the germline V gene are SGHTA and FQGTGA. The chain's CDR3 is CASSLRGGTQYF. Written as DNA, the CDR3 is TGTGCCAGCAGCTTAAGGGGAGGCACGCAGTATTTT.

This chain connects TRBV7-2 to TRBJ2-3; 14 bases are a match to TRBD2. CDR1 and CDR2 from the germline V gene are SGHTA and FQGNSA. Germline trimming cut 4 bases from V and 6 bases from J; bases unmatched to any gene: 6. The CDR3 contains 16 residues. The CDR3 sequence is CASSSGLAGGSDTQYF. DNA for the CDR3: TGTGCCAGCAGCTCCGGACTAGCGGGGGGTTCGGATACGCAGTATTTT.

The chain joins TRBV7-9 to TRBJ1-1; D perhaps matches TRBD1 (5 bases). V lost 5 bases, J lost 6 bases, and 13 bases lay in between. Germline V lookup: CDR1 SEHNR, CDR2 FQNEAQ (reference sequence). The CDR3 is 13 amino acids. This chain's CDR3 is CASSPSGYAEAFF. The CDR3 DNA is TGTGCCAGCAGCCCCTCAGGGTACGCTGAAGCTTTCTTT.

The CDR3 region is CASSVQGTGEAFF. For the CDR3, the DNA is TGTGCCAGCAGCGTACAAGGAACAGGTGAAGCTTTCTTT. The chain is built from TRBV9 and TRBJ1-1; D might be TRBD1 (5 bases). V was clipped by 1 base and J by 7 bases, with 11 bases between them. The CDR3 contains 13 residues. The germline V gene has CDR1 SGDLS and CDR2 YYNGEE. The whole variable domain, remainder taken from reference TRBV9 and TRBJ1-1, is DSGVTQTPKHLITATGQRVTLRCSPRSGDLSVYWYQQSLDQGLQFLIQYYNGEERAKGNILERFSAQQFPDLHSELNLSSLELGDSALYFCASSVQGTGEAFFGQGTRLTVV.

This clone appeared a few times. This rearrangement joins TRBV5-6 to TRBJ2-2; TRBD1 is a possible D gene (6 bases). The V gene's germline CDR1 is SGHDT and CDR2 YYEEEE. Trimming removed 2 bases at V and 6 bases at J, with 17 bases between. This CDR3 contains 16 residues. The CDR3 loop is CASSLTGYRLPGELFF. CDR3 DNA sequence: TGTGCCAGCAGCTTAACAGGGTATAGGCTCCCCGGGGAGCTGTTTTTT.

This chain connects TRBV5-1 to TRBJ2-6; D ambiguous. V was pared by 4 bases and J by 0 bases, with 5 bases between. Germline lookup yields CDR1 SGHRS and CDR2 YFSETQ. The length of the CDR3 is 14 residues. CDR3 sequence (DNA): TGCGCCAGCAGCCCCAGCTCTGGGGCCAACGTCCTGACTTTC. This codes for CASSPSSGANVLTF.

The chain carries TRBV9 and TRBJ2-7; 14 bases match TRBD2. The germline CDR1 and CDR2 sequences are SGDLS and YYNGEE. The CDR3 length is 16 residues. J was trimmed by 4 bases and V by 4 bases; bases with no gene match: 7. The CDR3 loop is CASSPKGTSGGYEQYF. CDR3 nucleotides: TGTGCCAGCAGCCCCAAAGGGACTAGCGGGGGTTACGAGCAGTACTTC.

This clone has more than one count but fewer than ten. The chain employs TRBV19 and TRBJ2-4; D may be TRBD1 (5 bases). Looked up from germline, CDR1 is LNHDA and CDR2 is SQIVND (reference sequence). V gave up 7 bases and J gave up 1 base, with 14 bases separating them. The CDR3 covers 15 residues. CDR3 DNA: TGTGCCAGTACCTCGGGCCCAGGGGCCAAAAACATTCAGTACTTC. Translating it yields CASTSGPGAKNIQYF.

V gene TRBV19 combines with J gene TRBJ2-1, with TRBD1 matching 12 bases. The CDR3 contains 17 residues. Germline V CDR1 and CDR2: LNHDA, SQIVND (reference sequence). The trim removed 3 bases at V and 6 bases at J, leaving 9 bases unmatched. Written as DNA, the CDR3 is TGTGCCAGTAGTATGGGACAGGGGGCCTCCTCGGCCAATGAGCAGTTCTTC. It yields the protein CASSMGQGASSANEQFF.

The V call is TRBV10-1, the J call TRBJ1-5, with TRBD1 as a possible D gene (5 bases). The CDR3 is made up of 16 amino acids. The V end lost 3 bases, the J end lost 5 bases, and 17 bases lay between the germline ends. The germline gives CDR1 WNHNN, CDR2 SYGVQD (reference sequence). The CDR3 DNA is TGCGCCAGCAGTGACGGTAGGGGCAAACGGGATCAGCCCCAGCATTTT. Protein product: CASSDGRGKRDQPQHF.

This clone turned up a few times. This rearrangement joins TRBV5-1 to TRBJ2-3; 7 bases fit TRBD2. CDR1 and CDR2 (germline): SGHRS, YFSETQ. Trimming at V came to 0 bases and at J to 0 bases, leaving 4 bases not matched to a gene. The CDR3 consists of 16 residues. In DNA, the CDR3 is TGCGCCAGCAGCTTGGCCCTAGCGGCTAGCACAGATACGCAGTATTTT. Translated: CASSLALAASTDTQYF.

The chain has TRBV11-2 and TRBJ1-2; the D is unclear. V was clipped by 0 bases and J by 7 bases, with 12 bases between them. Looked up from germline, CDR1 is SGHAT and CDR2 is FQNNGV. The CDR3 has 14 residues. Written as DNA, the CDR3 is TGTGCCAGCAGCTTAGATGTCCTACCAGGTGGCTACACCTTC. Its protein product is CASSLDVLPGGYTF.

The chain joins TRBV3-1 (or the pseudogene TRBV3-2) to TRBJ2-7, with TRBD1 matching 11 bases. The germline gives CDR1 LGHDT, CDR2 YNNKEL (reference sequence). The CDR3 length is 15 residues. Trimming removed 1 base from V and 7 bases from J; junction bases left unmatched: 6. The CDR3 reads CASSQAPGTGGEQYF. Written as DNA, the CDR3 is TGTGCCAGCAGCCAAGCCCCGGGGACAGGGGGTGAGCAGTACTTC.

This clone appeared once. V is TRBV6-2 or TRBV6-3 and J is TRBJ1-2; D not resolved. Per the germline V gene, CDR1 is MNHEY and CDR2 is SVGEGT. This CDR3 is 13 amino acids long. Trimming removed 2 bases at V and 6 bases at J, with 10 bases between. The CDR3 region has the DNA TGTGCCAGCAGTTACGGGCAGCTCCATGGCTACACCTTC. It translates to CASSYGQLHGYTF.

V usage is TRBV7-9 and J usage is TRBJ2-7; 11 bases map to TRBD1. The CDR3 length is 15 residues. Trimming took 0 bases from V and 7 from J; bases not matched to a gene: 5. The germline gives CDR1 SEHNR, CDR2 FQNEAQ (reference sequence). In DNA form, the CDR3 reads TGTGCCAGCAGCTTAGCGGCCGGGACAGGGGGTGAGCAGTACTTC. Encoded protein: CASSLAAGTGGEQYF. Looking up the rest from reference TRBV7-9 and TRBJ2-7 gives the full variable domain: DTGVSQNPRHKITKRGQNVTFRCDPISEHNRLYWYRQTLGQGPEFLTYFQNEAQLEKSRLLSDRFSAERPKGSFSTLEIQRTEQGDSAMYLCASSLAAGTGGEQYFGPGTRLTVT.